These 28 T cell receptor beta chains share one sample of origin, sequenced in a study of breast tumors, draining lymph nodes, adjacent tissues. TCRdb analysed the multiplex PCR reads with MiXCR anew, one entry per CDR3 protein. This sample yields fewer than 300,000 distinct CDR3 sequences, of which about 32% are seen a single time; more than 1.3% belongs to the top ten. Breast cancer patients provided tissue from their axillary draining lymph nodes. Sequencing was performed on axillary lymph node tissue. These receptors came from a female donor with breast cancer. Some clones in this sample may be carry-over from other donors' samples.

The chain uses TRBV5-4 and TRBJ1-1; D remains unclear. Germline values: CDR1 SGHNT, CDR2 YYREEE (reference sequence). The CDR3 is 15 residues long. The V end lost 3 bases, the J end lost 1 base, and 13 bases lay between the germline ends. CDR3 residues: CASSSYLGKNTEAFF. In DNA form, the CDR3 reads TGTGCCAGCAGCTCCTACTTAGGGAAGAACACTGAAGCTTTCTTT.

The sample holds many counts of this clonotype. The chain joins TRBV10-3 to TRBJ1-2; D remains ambiguous. The germline V and J ends were trimmed by 0 bases and 8 bases, with 16 bases remaining between them. CDR3 length equals 15 residues. Germline V gene data show CDR1 as ENHRY and CDR2 as SYGVKD. CDR3 region: CAISESETPTKGYTF. In nucleotides, the CDR3 is TGTGCCATCAGTGAGTCAGAAACTCCCACGAAGGGCTACACCTTC.

The table lists this clonotype with many counts. The CDR3 loop reads CASSHGLEGAVDTQYF. The CDR3 region has the DNA TGTGCCAGCAGCCACGGCCTTGAGGGAGCGGTAGATACGCAGTATTTT. The rearrangement joins TRBV4-2 to TRBJ2-3; D perhaps matches TRBD2 (5 bases). Germline CDR1 LGHNA, CDR2 YNFKEQ. Trimming pared 3 bases from V and 5 bases from J, leaving 18 bases between. CDR3 length equals 16 residues.

This clonotype was observed many times. The chain is built from TRBV10-2 and TRBJ1-5, with 9 bases identical to TRBD1. Germline V lookup: CDR1 WSHSY, CDR2 SAAADI. This CDR3 contains 16 residues. The trim removed 3 bases at V and 3 bases at J, leaving 6 bases unmatched. The CDR3 loop reads CASSDYGDRANQPQHF. The CDR3 DNA reads as TGCGCCAGCAGTGATTATGGGGACAGGGCCAATCAGCCCCAGCATTTT.

The table lists this clonotype with many counts. This chain links TRBV20-1 with TRBJ2-1; D might be TRBD2 (6 bases). The CDR3 contains 13 residues. The V and J ends lost 3 bases and 3 bases respectively, with 9 bases between them. Germline lookup yields CDR1 DFQATT and CDR2 SNEGSKA (reference sequence). CDR3: CSARGGVYNEQFF. The CDR3 DNA sequence: TGCAGTGCTAGGGGCGGGGTCTACAATGAGCAGTTCTTC.

About this clonotype: It may be a read error: a sequence one base away is much more abundant. The chain uses TRBV12-5 and TRBJ2-7; TRBD2 matches at 9 bases. Unmatched junction bases numbered 4, after V lost 3 bases and J lost 1 base. Germline CDR1 and CDR2: LGHNT and FRNRAP. This CDR3 region has 15 residues. The chain's CDR3 is CASGFWAGGSYEQYF. Here the CDR3 DNA reads TGTGCTAGTGGTTTCTGGGCGGGAGGGTCCTACGAGCAGTACTTC.

Remarks on this clonotype: One base away lies a much larger clone, so this may be a sequencing read error. Likely a read error: the CDR3 ends without its conserved phenylalanine or tryptophan. The J gene is TRBJ2-7, the V gene TRBV7-2; maybe TRBD2 (6 bases). The V end was cut by 4 bases, the J end by 6 bases, with 16 bases between. Germline V CDR1 and CDR2: SGHTA, FQGNSA. CDR3 length equals 14 residues. CDR3 residues: CASSSLGGKSEQYL. The CDR3 coding sequence is TGTGCCAGCAGCTCCCTTGGAGGGAAGTCCGAGCAGTACCTC.

This clonotype has ten or more counts. This chain links TRBV19 with TRBJ2-1; 8 bases map to TRBD2. This CDR3 comprises 15 residues. Per germline, CDR1 LNHDA and CDR2 SQIVND (reference sequence). Germline trimming cut 6 bases from V and 4 bases from J; bases unmatched to any gene: 8. The CDR3 sequence is CASRATSGAYNEQFF. The CDR3 DNA sequence: TGTGCCAGTAGAGCTACTAGCGGAGCGTACAATGAGCAGTTCTTC.

This clonotype was recorded many times. This rearrangement joins TRBV25-1 to TRBJ1-6; D remains unclear. V was shortened by 8 bases and J by 10 bases, with 15 bases between the two germline ends. From germline, CDR1 is MGHDK and CDR2 SYGVNS. The CDR3 has 13 residues. CDR3: CASSAAGGSPLHF. CDR3 sequence (DNA): TGTGCCAGCTCCGCGGCGGGTGGATCACCCCTCCACTTT.

This clonotype was detected only a few times. The genes are TRBV6-1 and TRBJ2-1, with TRBD2 identical over 10 bases. Germline trimming cut 4 bases from V and 8 bases from J; bases unmatched to any gene: 11. Germline CDR1 reads MNHNS; CDR2 reads SASEGT. The length of the CDR3 is 16 residues. The CDR3 DNA reads as TGTGCCAGCAGTGGGCCCCTAGCGGGAGTATCCTATGAGCAGTTCTTC. Protein product: CASSGPLAGVSYEQFF.

Many counts were recorded for this clonotype. V gene TRBV5-1 combines with J gene TRBJ2-5; no definite D call. V was cut by 6 bases and J by 0 bases, with 3 bases left in between. The germline V gene encodes CDR1 SGHRS and CDR2 YFSETQ. The CDR3 runs to 11 residues. CDR3 DNA: TGCGCCAGCACGCACCAAGAGACCCAGTACTTC. Translation: CASTHQETQYF.

This chain joins TRBV7-9 and TRBJ1-4; TRBD1 agrees at 9 bases. Losses at the gene ends were 5 bases for V and 6 bases for J; bases not matched to a gene: 7. Germline V gene data show CDR1 as SEHNR and CDR2 as FQNEAQ (reference sequence). The CDR3 runs 15 residues. CDR3 loop: CASSDTGGTDEKLFF. As DNA, the CDR3 is TGTGCCAGCAGCGACACAGGGGGCACAGATGAAAAACTGTTTTTT.

This clonotype occurred many times. The genes are TRBV19 and TRBJ2-5, with TRBD2 matching over 12 bases. V shed 4 bases, J shed 1 base, and the junction held 10 bases outside the gene matches. The germline gives CDR1 LNHDA, CDR2 SQIVND (reference sequence). The CDR3 is made up of 18 amino acids. The CDR3 here is CASSKGTSGLGFQETQYF. CDR3 DNA: TGTGCCAGTAGTAAGGGGACTAGCGGGCTCGGATTCCAAGAGACCCAGTACTTC.

The V call is TRBV24-1, the J call TRBJ1-1, with unresolved D. The CDR3 is 14 amino acids. Germline CDR1 is KGHDR and CDR2 is SFDVKD. The germline V and J ends were trimmed by 4 bases and 0 bases, with 8 bases remaining between them. CDR3 region: CATSESRMNTEAFF. DNA of the CDR3: TGTGCCACCAGTGAGTCTCGGATGAACACTGAAGCTTTCTTT.

The genes are TRBV19 and TRBJ1-3; 9 nucleotides match TRBD1. Germline lookup yields CDR1 LNHDA and CDR2 SQIVND (reference sequence). J lost 2 bases, V lost 4 bases, and 6 bases had no gene match. The CDR3 spans 16 residues. In nucleotides, the CDR3 is TGTGCCAGTAGTACGGACAGGGGTCATGCTGGAAACACCATATATTTT. Amino acids: CASSTDRGHAGNTIYF.

This clonotype was observed many times. V usage is TRBV7-3 and J usage is TRBJ2-5, with D unresolved. The CDR3 is 13 amino acids. Germline-derived CDR1 and CDR2 are SGHTA and FQGTGA. V was trimmed by 6 bases and J by 4 bases, leaving 12 bases between them. The chain's CDR3 is CASSLVGRETQYF. CDR3 nucleotide sequence: TGTGCCAGCAGTTTAGTCGGGCGAGAGACCCAGTACTTC.

This CDR3 reads CASSPLLTDTQYF. CDR3 in DNA: TGTGCCAGCTCACCTCTTCTAACAGATACGCAGTATTTT. The chain uses TRBV18 and TRBJ2-3; no definite D call. The length of the CDR3 is 13 residues. Looked up from germline, CDR1 is KGHSH and CDR2 is LQKENI. The V end was cut by 3 bases, the J end by 3 bases, with 7 bases between.

Many counts were recorded for this clonotype. The V gene is TRBV14, the J gene TRBJ2-7; D gene uncertain. Trimming left V 1 base short and J 4 bases short, with 5 bases between. Germline CDR1 SGHDN, CDR2 FVKESK. The CDR3 loop spans 12 amino acids. This CDR3 reads CASSQGLYEQYF. DNA for the CDR3: TGTGCCAGCAGCCAAGGTCTATACGAGCAGTACTTC.

This clonotype was counted many times. The V and J genes are TRBV19 and TRBJ2-2; 12 positions match TRBD2. The V gene's germline CDR1 is LNHDA and CDR2 SQIVND (reference sequence). V lost 6 bases, J lost 0 bases, and 5 bases stayed unmatched. The CDR3 is 17 residues long. CDR3 sequence (DNA): TGTGCCAGTAGCACTCGGACTAGCGGGACGAACACCGGGGAGCTGTTTTTT. Protein product: CASSTRTSGTNTGELFF.

This clonotype has ten or more counts. This chain joins TRBV5-1 and TRBJ2-3; 11 bases match TRBD2. In germline, CDR1 is SGHRS, CDR2 YFSETQ. The CDR3 is 14 amino acids. Trimming removed 3 bases from V and 3 bases from J; junction bases left unmatched: 0. As DNA, the CDR3 is TGCGCCAGCAGCTCTAGCGGGAGGACAGATACGCAGTATTTT. This encodes CASSSSGRTDTQYF.

In its sample, this clonotype was seen many times. The chain employs TRBV12-5 and TRBJ1-1, with unresolved D. Germline loops: CDR1 LGHNT, CDR2 FRNRAP. V was pared by 5 bases and J by 5 bases, with 6 bases between. The CDR3 spans 11 residues. The CDR3 reads CASGPETEAFF. The CDR3 DNA follows: TGTGCTAGTGGTCCAGAAACTGAAGCTTTCTTT.

The CDR3 loop is CASSFPGGGPSNEQFF. CDR3 nucleotide sequence: TGTGCCAGCAGCTTCCCCGGGGGAGGGCCCTCAAATGAGCAGTTCTTC. V is TRBV7-9 and J is TRBJ2-1, with 7 bases identical to TRBD2. V lost 3 bases to trimming and J lost 7 bases; unmatched junction nucleotides: 12. CDR3 size: 16 residues. Germline values: CDR1 SEHNR, CDR2 FQNEAQ (reference sequence).

This chain joins TRBV20-1 and TRBJ1-4; D call uncertain. Germline V CDR1 and CDR2: DFQATT, SNEGSKA (reference sequence). V lost 0 bases, J lost 10 bases, and 21 bases lay in between. CDR3 length: 16 amino acids. This chain's CDR3 is CSARDRPPRRAGKLFF. The CDR3 DNA reads TGCAGTGCTAGAGATCGTCCCCCAAGGCGGGCAGGAAAACTGTTTTTT.

CDR3 DNA: TGTGCCAGCAGGCCCCGGGACGGAGATACGCAGTATTTT. The encoded protein is CASRPRDGDTQYF. The chain joins TRBV6-5 to TRBJ2-3, with D possibly called TRBD1 or TRBD2 (5 bases each). CDR1 is MNHEY, CDR2 SVGAGI, per germline. V lost 6 bases and J lost 5, with 12 bases in between. There are 13 residues in the CDR3.

This clonotype was seen more than once but under ten times. It may be a read error: a sequence one base away is much more abundant. The V call is TRBV5-6, the J call TRBJ1-2; D is unresolved. Deletions cut 0 bases from V and 4 bases from J, with 10 bases between. CDR3 size: 14 residues. Looked up from germline, CDR1 is SGHDT and CDR2 is YYEEEE. CDR3 DNA sequence: TGTGCCAGCAGCTTGGAGCCGGCTTCCTATGGCTACACCTTC. Translation: CASSLEPASYGYTF.

This clonotype was counted many times. J is TRBJ1-4 and V is TRBV5-1; D remains ambiguous. V lost 2 bases and J lost 6, with 8 bases in between. The germline CDR1 and CDR2 sequences are SGHRS and YFSETQ. The CDR3 loop spans 13 amino acids. This CDR3 is CASSFQADEKLFF. The CDR3 DNA follows: TGCGCCAGCAGCTTCCAGGCGGATGAAAAACTGTTTTTT.

This clonotype has at least ten counts. The chain couples TRBV30 to TRBJ2-1, with 9 bases matching TRBD1. Germline V CDR1 and CDR2: GTSNPN, SVGIG (reference sequence). The CDR3 consists of 13 residues. The trim removed 1 base at V and 10 bases at J, leaving 5 bases unmatched. The CDR3, as DNA: TGTGCCTGGAGTGGCCTTACAGGGGGCGAGCAGTTCTTC. Residues: CAWSGLTGGEQFF.

Many counts were recorded for this clonotype. V and J are TRBV20-1 and TRBJ2-5; D unresolved. The length of the CDR3 is 16 residues. V was clipped by 1 base and J by 5 bases, with 20 bases between them. Germline V gives CDR1 DFQATT, CDR2 SNEGSKA (reference sequence). This chain's CDR3 is CSARVSAARFWETQYF. CDR3 sequence (DNA): TGCAGTGCTAGAGTGAGCGCGGCTCGCTTCTGGGAGACCCAGTACTTC.